One T cell receptor (beta chain) is described in this entry. Authors' methods: Estimation of nucleated cell counts relied on the amplification of reference gene primers. Libraries were prepared by immunoSEQ multiplex PCR; TCRdb keeps only in-frame clonotypes and omits some of them. The D gene and trimming were derived from the DNA, and the V and J assignments and clone size from that table. The sample contains about 140,000 clones, under 85% of which appear only once. This entry belongs to a study of blood T cell repertoires in COVID-19. Background on the study: PBMCs, B-cell-depleted T cells, or T cells were the source of the cDNA or gDNA that made up the material.

The CDR3 sequence is 12 residues long. Trimming pared 2 bases from V and 14 bases from J, leaving 15 bases between. The germline gives CDR1 SGHTA, CDR2 FQGTGA. Participant-reported clinical history was the basis for cohort assignment. Exposed volunteers were people who met a COVID-19 case within 2 weeks before study entry. The chain recombines TRBV7-3 with TRBJ1-2; D not resolved. The sample comprised PBMCs or T cells enriched from blood (not recorded which). The sequence derives from a young woman who had been exposed to COVID-19. Written as DNA, the CDR3 is TGTGCCAGCAGCTTATCCGGAGCATCGCTGACCTTC. It encodes CASSLSGASLTF.